Here is one T cell receptor (beta chain) with its context. This clonotype has just a few counts. Its antigen specificity is not known. Qualities for individual bases were not recorded, and no much larger clone is one base off. The data were obtained in a study of CD8 T cells in ankylosing spondylitis (dated by TCRdb to the late 2010s). Regarding the study in general: The study set out to find disease-linked TCR variants by profiling T cell receptor beta repertoires in ankylosing spondylitis patients and healthy donors. The whole study cohort included over a hundred healthy donors and 25 ankylosing spondylitis patients. Peripheral blood was sampled, and synovial fluid was additionally collected from ankylosing spondylitis patients.

Results and caveats for the whole study, not just this receptor: A CD8+ phenotype was shown by the disease-linked clones, which were found at relatively low frequencies in peripheral blood. Blood from ankylosing spondylitis patients appeared to be characterized by a TCR beta motif composed of several highly homologous amino acid variants. Significant enrichment of the disease-linked clones was reported in matched synovial fluid samples from ankylosing spondylitis patients. Some TCR beta motif variants had previously been reported in synovial fluid and blood of reactive arthritis patients, which suggested common disease-initiation mechanisms.

Reading from cysteine to phenylalanine, the CDR3 counts 15 amino acids. Just CDR3 DNA is preserved here, 45 bases in frame from base 1. V is reduced by 1 base and J by 8 bases, leaving a spacing of 15 bases between them. The germline V gene (reference sequence) sets CDR1 to SEHNR and CDR2 to FQNEAQ. The sample was run on an Illumina HiSeq 2500. Quantitative 5'-RACE with molecular barcodes was the method used to prepare the TCR beta libraries. The study's processing was this. A new computational method based on a probabilistic model of VDJ rearrangement was used to identify disease-linked TCR variants. The public reads were quality trimmed at Q25 with fastp and then assembled into clones with MiXCR by TCRdb, keeping productive beta chains. Identical CDR3 proteins give one entry, which carries the most common genes and DNA. It is TCRdb's table, rather than the study itself, that gives the V and J calls and clone size. The sample table contains approximately 150,000 distinct CDR3 sequences; only one count was recorded for around a tenth of them. Roughly 15% of the sample belongs to the ten largest clones.

The origin of this receptor is a female donor with ankylosing spondylitis or in good health (not recorded which). The rearranged segments are TRBV7-9 and TRBJ2-4; the D gene cannot be resolved beyond TRBD1 or TRBD2, each matching 5 bases. Sample: blood, either unsorted or a sorted T cell fraction (not recorded which). The CDR3 region: CASSLELDRGHIQYF. The DNA sequence is as follows: TGTGCCAGCAGCTTAGAATTAGACAGAGGGCACATTCAGTACTTC.